Below are 25 T cell receptor beta chains sequenced from a single sample in a study of cytomegalovirus exposure and HLA in healthy donors. Both 60 Vbeta primers and 13 Jbeta primers went into the PCR. TCRdb's copy holds only in-frame clones and misses some; the assay was immunoSEQ multiplex PCR. The data hold about 110,000 clones, with 65% to 85% observed a single time. The specimen sequenced was PBMCs. Receptors originate from a man aged 18 to 35 in good health and CMV-seronegative.

The sample holds a few counts of this clone. The gene calls are TRBV30 and TRBJ1-6; TRBD1 aligns across 9 bases. The V gene end was trimmed by 7 bases and the J gene end by 4 bases; junction bases not matched to a gene: 20. CDR3 length: 19 residues. Germline values: CDR1 GTSNPN, CDR2 SVGIG (reference sequence). CDR3 sequence reads: CASLQGTGNQALYNSPLHF. The DNA for the CDR3 is TGTGCCTCTTTGCAGGGGACAGGGAATCAAGCTCTTTATAATTCACCCCTCCACTTT.

The rearrangement links TRBV14 to TRBJ1-2; D may be TRBD1 (5 bases). The CDR3 is 13 amino acids. Germline CDR1 and CDR2: SGHDN and FVKESK. V was cut by 0 bases and J by 8 bases, with 10 bases left in between. This CDR3 reads CASSQDLGHGYTF. The CDR3 DNA reads TGTGCCAGCAGCCAAGATCTGGGGCACGGCTACACCTTC.

V usage is TRBV7-2 and J usage is TRBJ2-2; D gene unclear. CDR3 length equals 14 residues. Germline assignment: CDR1 SGHTA and CDR2 FQGNSA. Trimming removed 5 bases from V and 5 bases from J, with 12 bases in between. The DNA for the CDR3 is TGTGCCAGCAGCGGAACGAGAGGTACCGGGGAGCTGTTTTTT. Its protein is CASSGTRGTGELFF.

The gene calls are TRBV10-1 and TRBJ2-7, with a tentative D call TRBD2 (5 bases). The V gene's germline CDR1 is WNHNN and CDR2 SYGVQD (reference sequence). V lost 5 bases and J lost 4, with 24 bases in between. The CDR3 length is 17 residues. CDR3 DNA: TGCGCCAGCAGTATCGGGGTTGGGCCCTCGGGCGGGTACGAGCAGTACTTC. Translating it yields CASSIGVGPSGGYEQYF.

V usage is TRBV6-1 and J usage is TRBJ2-7; TRBD1 is a possible D gene (6 bases). CDR3 length: 14 amino acids. The germline V gene has CDR1 MNHNS and CDR2 SASEGT. The V gene lost 2 bases and the J gene lost 2 bases, with 10 bases spanning the gap. In nucleotides, the CDR3 is TGTGCCAGCAGTGAACACAGGGACCCCTACGAGCAGTACTTC. Encoded protein: CASSEHRDPYEQYF.

The CDR3 here is CASSIALSGFYSNQPQHF. CDR3 sequence (DNA): TGTGCCAGTAGTATAGCTCTATCGGGGTTTTATAGCAATCAGCCCCAGCATTTT. The chain is built from TRBV19 and TRBJ1-5, with D unclear. CDR1 is LNHDA, CDR2 SQIVND, per germline (reference sequence). The CDR3 extends over 18 amino acids. V dropped 1 base and J dropped 0 bases, with 16 bases sitting between them. Supplemented by reference TRBV19 and TRBJ1-5, the full variable domain reads DGGITQSPKYLFRKEGQNVTLSCEQNLNHDAMYWYRQDPGQGLRLIYYSQIVNDFQKGDIAEGYSVSREKKESFPLTVTSAQKNPTAFYLCASSIALSGFYSNQPQHFGDGTRLSIL.

This clone was seen only a few times. This chain links TRBV5-1 with TRBJ2-2, with a tentative D call TRBD1 (5 bases). V was clipped by 0 bases and J by 5 bases, with 17 bases between them. CDR1 is SGHRS and CDR2 is YFSETQ in the germline V gene. The CDR3 length is 17 residues. The CDR3 is CASSLASRGAETGELFF. In DNA, the CDR3 is TGCGCCAGCAGCTTGGCCTCAAGGGGCGCAGAAACCGGGGAGCTGTTTTTT.

This clone was seen more than once but under ten times. The V call is TRBV18, the J call TRBJ1-1; D not resolved. V was pared by 2 bases and J by 4 bases, with 8 bases between. Germline lookup yields CDR1 KGHSH and CDR2 LQKENI. The CDR3 is 13 residues long. The CDR3 here is CASSPAGTTEAFF. CDR3 sequence (DNA): TGTGCCAGCTCACCAGCGGGTACCACTGAAGCTTTCTTT. The full variable domain, completed using reference TRBV18 and TRBJ1-1, is NAGVMQNPRHLVRRRGQEARLRCSPMKGHSHVYWYRQLPEEGLKFMVYLQKENIIDESGMPKERFSAEFPKEGPSILRIQQVVRGDSAAYFCASSPAGTTEAFFGQGTRLTVV.

The chain combines TRBV4-3 with TRBJ2-7, with 11 bases aligning to TRBD2. Germline V lookup: CDR1 LGHNA, CDR2 YSLEER. After removal of 0 bases from V and 3 bases from J, the junction contained 7 bases not matched to a gene. CDR3 length: 17 amino acids. The CDR3 reads CASSQDTRLAGLYEQYF. CDR3 sequence (DNA): TGCGCCAGCAGCCAAGACACGAGACTAGCGGGGCTCTACGAGCAGTACTTC.

V usage is TRBV29-1 and J usage is TRBJ1-4; maybe TRBD1 (5 bases). Germline V gives CDR1 SQVTM, CDR2 ANQGSEA. The CDR3 is 17 residues long. Trimming removed 5 bases at V and 1 base at J, with 20 bases between. CDR3 sequence reads: CSVSGGLKGETNEKLFF. In nucleotides, the CDR3 is TGCAGCGTTAGTGGTGGGCTGAAAGGGGAAACTAATGAAAAACTGTTTTTT.

V usage is TRBV28 and J usage is TRBJ1-2; D remains unclear. This CDR3 is built from 13 residues. Germline values: CDR1 MDHEN, CDR2 SYDVKM. Trimming pared 3 bases from V and 5 bases from J, leaving 10 bases between. In nucleotides, the CDR3 is TGTGCCAGCAGTTTCGACGGGATTTATGGCTACACCTTC. Translation gives CASSFDGIYGYTF.

The chain has TRBV5-6 and TRBJ1-2; D call uncertain. CDR1 SGHDT and CDR2 YYEEEE come from the germline V gene. The CDR3 has 15 residues. Trimming pared 0 bases from V and 4 bases from J, leaving 13 bases between. This chain's CDR3 is CASSLGQNFLYGYTF. The CDR3 region has the DNA TGTGCCAGCAGCTTGGGGCAGAATTTTCTCTATGGCTACACCTTC.

The V call is TRBV23-1, the J call TRBJ1-6, with D possibly TRBD1 on 6 matching bases. TRBV23-1 is assigned to the ORF class and has an uncertain function. CDR3 length: 15 amino acids. V was clipped by 8 bases and J by 7 bases, with 18 bases between them. In DNA, the CDR3 is TGCGCCAGCCCCGAAGGGGGGGCTCTGAATTCACCCCTCCACTTT. This sequence encodes CASPEGGALNSPLHF.

V gene TRBV7-2 combines with J gene TRBJ1-4; D may be TRBD1 (5 bases). There are 13 residues in the CDR3. Germline CDR1 is SGHTA and CDR2 is FQGNSA. Trimming left V 1 base short and J 7 bases short, with 7 bases between. The CDR3 DNA reads as TGTGCCAGCAGCTTAGACAGGTCTGAAAAACTGTTTTTT. Protein sequence: CASSLDRSEKLFF.

The rearrangement uses TRBV7-9 and TRBJ1-1, with D maybe TRBD1 (5 bases). The CDR3 has 13 residues. Germline V gives CDR1 SEHNR, CDR2 FQNEAQ (reference sequence). Trimming shortened V by 5 bases and J by 6 bases, and 13 bases separated the two germline ends. CDR3 sequence reads: CASSLGGRAEAFF. Written as DNA, the CDR3 is TGTGCCAGCAGCCTCGGGGGGAGGGCTGAAGCTTTCTTT.

J is TRBJ2-5 and V is TRBV7-8; TRBD2 matches 7 bases. J was trimmed by 5 bases and V by 10 bases; bases with no gene match: 4. This CDR3 region has 11 residues. Germline V gene sequence: CDR1 SGHVS, CDR2 FQNEAQ. CDR3 DNA: TGTGCCACCTCCGGGGGGGAGACCCAGTACTTC. This sequence encodes CATSGGETQYF.

As concerns this clone: A junction boundary mismatches the germline segment, possibly from a read error. The CDR3 protein is CASSQDRVNYGYPF. The CDR3 nucleotides read TGCGCCAGCAGCCAGGACAGGGTTAACTATGGCTACCCCTTC. This rearrangement joins TRBV5-1 to TRBJ1-2, with 8 positions matching TRBD1. The CDR3 loop spans 14 amino acids. Germline values: CDR1 SGHRS, CDR2 YFSETQ.

The sample holds a few counts of this clone. The CDR3 is CSVAGTGLSYEQYF. The CDR3 DNA follows: TGCAGCGTCGCAGGGACAGGGCTCTCCTACGAGCAGTACTTC. This chain links TRBV29-1 with TRBJ2-7; 9 nucleotides line up with TRBD1. The CDR3 is 14 residues long. The V segment lost 6 bases and the J segment 0 bases; nucleotides outside the gene matches: 6. The V gene's germline CDR1 is SQVTM and CDR2 ANQGSEA.

The chain recombines TRBV19 with TRBJ1-1; TRBD1 might be the D (6 bases). Germline-derived CDR1 and CDR2 are LNHDA and SQIVND (reference sequence). Trimming left V 5 bases short and J 7 bases short, with 17 bases between. The CDR3 covers 14 residues. The CDR3 DNA follows: TGTGCCAGTAGTCAACAGGGACCGCTGAGTGAAGCTTTCTTT. Translation gives CASSQQGPLSEAFF.

The rearrangement links TRBV18 to TRBJ2-3, with 7 bases matching TRBD1. Germline trimming cut 7 bases from V and 2 bases from J; bases unmatched to any gene: 9. The V gene's germline CDR1 is KGHSH and CDR2 LQKENI. This CDR3 contains 15 residues. The CDR3 DNA reads as TGTGCCAGCTATCTTTCGGGACAGAACACAGATACGCAGTATTTT. Its translation is CASYLSGQNTDTQYF. The entire variable domain, with the rest obtained from reference TRBV18 and TRBJ2-3, is as follows: NAGVMQNPRHLVRRRGQEARLRCSPMKGHSHVYWYRQLPEEGLKFMVYLQKENIIDESGMPKERFSAEFPKEGPSILRIQQVVRGDSAAYFCASYLSGQNTDTQYFGPGTRLTVL.

CDR3 loop: CASRQDIPDGELFF. CDR3 bases: TGTGCCAGCCGACAGGACATCCCGGACGGGGAGCTGTTTTTT. The chain recombines TRBV2 with TRBJ2-2; tentatively, D is TRBD1 (6 bases). Deletions cut 8 bases from V and 7 bases from J, with 17 bases between. This CDR3 spans 14 amino acids. Germline lookup yields CDR1 SNHLY and CDR2 FYNNEI.

The chain is built from TRBV9 and TRBJ1-5; perhaps TRBD1 as D (6 bases). Germline V gives CDR1 SGDLS, CDR2 YYNGEE. The CDR3 has 15 residues. V dropped 0 bases and J dropped 3 bases, with 10 bases sitting between them. The CDR3 sequence: CASSVVAGVNQPQHF. The CDR3 DNA follows: TGTGCCAGCAGCGTAGTGGCAGGGGTCAATCAGCCCCAGCATTTT.

The CDR3 bases are TGTGCCAGCAGCTTGGGACAGTCCTATGGCTACACCTTC. Translated, it gives CASSLGQSYGYTF. The chain employs TRBV14 and TRBJ1-2; 7 nucleotides match TRBD1. CDR3 length: 13 residues. Per germline, CDR1 SGHDN and CDR2 FVKESK. The V and J ends lost 5 bases and 4 bases, in that order; junction bases with no gene match: 4.

This chain links TRBV6-5 with TRBJ2-5, with D possibly being TRBD1 (6 bases). Germline CDR1 reads MNHEY; CDR2 reads SVGAGI. The CDR3 is 16 amino acids. Between the trimmed V and J ends, which lost 4 bases and 5 bases, there was a span of 20 bases. In DNA, the CDR3 is TGTGCCAGCAGTTCCCATGACAGGATTAGTTGGGAGACCCAGTACTTC. Amino acid sequence: CASSSHDRISWETQYF.

The rearrangement uses TRBV7-2 and TRBJ2-7; a possible D gene is TRBD1 (6 bases). Germline CDR1 SGHTA, CDR2 FQGNSA. The CDR3 contains 17 residues. Trimming took off 3 bases at V and 3 bases at J, with 21 bases between the two ends. The DNA for the CDR3 is TGTGCCAGCAGCTTTGAGGGGCTGGGACACTTCTTCTACGAGCAGTACTTC. Translation gives CASSFEGLGHFFYEQYF.